This is a list of T cell receptor beta chains from one sample in a study of T cell changes during pregnancy in multiple sclerosis. Assay used: immunoSEQ multiplex PCR; TCRdb lists only in-frame clones, some missing. Among about 9,000 clones listed, 70% to 90% were seen once. The source was CD8+ T cells from peripheral blood mononuclear cells, collected in the first trimester of pregnancy. The receptors stem from a female donor in good health, enrolled as a control in a pregnancy study. The CDR3 runs from the conserved cysteine through the conserved F or W. Fields, in order: V gene, clone size, D gene, J gene, CDR3 protein, CDR3 DNA. A D gene is named only where the DNA matches it firmly. Where a row states a size, it is once, few, many or the class of an expanded clone; other rows omit it.

V: TRBV9
size: .
D: TRBD2
J: TRBJ2-1
CDR3: CASSVGGLAGDEQFF
DNA: TGTGCCAGCAGCGTAGGTGGGCTAGCGGGGGATGAGCAGTTCTTC

V: TRBV5-6
size: .
D: .
J: TRBJ1-5
CDR3: CASSLGMAGEHVRPQHF
DNA: TGTGCCAGCAGCTTGGGAATGGCAGGGGAACATGTTCGGCCCCAGCATTTT

V: TRBV27
size: .
D: .
J: TRBJ2-7
CDR3: CASSLAGAYEQYF
DNA: TGTGCCAGCAGTTTAGCAGGGGCCTACGAGCAGTACTTC

V: TRBV2
size: .
D: .
J: TRBJ2-5
CDR3: CATIETVQETQYF
DNA: TGTGCCACCATCGAGACAGTCCAAGAGACCCAGTACTTC

V: TRBV6-1
size: few
D: TRBD1
J: TRBJ1-5
CDR3: CASSEATGGNQPQHF
DNA: TGTGCCAGCAGTGAAGCAACAGGGGGCAATCAGCCCCAGCATTTT

V: TRBV11-2
size: .
D: TRBD1
J: TRBJ1-1
CDR3: CASRDRSRGNTEAFF
DNA: TGTGCCAGCCGGGACAGATCACGGGGGAACACTGAAGCTTTCTTT

V: TRBV4-1
size: .
D: .
J: TRBJ2-7
CDR3: CASSQDLTRQILYEQYF
DNA: TGCGCCAGCAGCCAAGATCTAACGAGACAGATCCTCTACGAGCAGTACTTC

V: TRBV7-9
size: .
D: .
J: TRBJ2-2
CDR3: CASSFLWDKVTGELFF
DNA: TGTGCCAGCAGCTTCCTCTGGGACAAAGTCACCGGGGAGCTGTTTTTT

V: TRBV7-6
size: .
D: TRBD1
J: TRBJ2-7
CDR3: CASSLRDGGTGGNEQYF
DNA: TGTGCCAGCAGCTTAAGGGACGGGGGGACAGGGGGCAACGAGCAGTACTTC

V: TRBV7-3
size: .
D: TRBD1
J: TRBJ1-2
CDR3: CASSLRVRDRVNGYTF
DNA: TGTGCCAGCAGCTTACGGGTTAGGGACAGGGTTAATGGCTACACCTTC

V: TRBV27
size: once
D: TRBD2
J: TRBJ2-1
CDR3: CASSWTSGRLHEQFF
DNA: TGTGCCAGCAGTTGGACTAGCGGGAGACTCCATGAGCAGTTCTTC

V: TRBV9
size: once
D: TRBD1
J: TRBJ2-1
CDR3: CASSAGTGPEYNEQFF
DNA: TGTGCCAGCAGCGCCGGGACAGGGCCTGAGTACAATGAGCAGTTCTTC

V: TRBV13
size: few
D: .
J: TRBJ2-1
CDR3: CASSLGVDEQFF
DNA: TGTGCCAGCAGCTTAGGCGTCGATGAGCAGTTCTTC

V: TRBV29-1
size: .
D: .
J: TRBJ1-1
CDR3: CSVGDLAEAFF
DNA: TGCAGCGTTGGGGACTTAGCTGAAGCTTTCTTT

V: TRBV14
size: .
D: .
J: TRBJ2-1
CDR3: CASSPPGELYNEQFF
DNA: TGTGCCAGCAGCCCCCCGGGGGAGCTCTACAATGAGCAGTTCTTC

V: TRBV10-3
size: .
D: .
J: TRBJ1-5
CDR3: CAISEGQVSNQPQHF
DNA: TGTGCCATCAGTGAGGGACAAGTTAGCAATCAGCCCCAGCATTTT

V: TRBV30
size: .
D: .
J: TRBJ1-6
CDR3: CAWTQEANSPPHF
DNA: TGTGCCTGGACCCAAGAAGCCAATTCACCCCCCCACTTT

V: TRBV2
size: once
D: TRBD1
J: TRBJ1-1
CDR3: CASWRTGETFF
DNA: TGTGCCAGCTGGCGGACAGGGGAAACTTTCTTT

V: TRBV7-7
size: .
D: .
J: TRBJ2-1
CDR3: CASSLAPVARERFF
DNA: TGTGCTAGCAGCTTAGCGCCGGTAGCCCGGGAGCGGTTCTTC

V: TRBV7-8
size: .
D: .
J: TRBJ2-6
CDR3: CASSLSIGGGANVLTF
DNA: TGTGCCAGCAGCTTAAGTATCGGAGGTGGGGCCAACGTCCTGACTTTC

V: TRBV29-1
size: .
D: .
J: TRBJ1-2
CDR3: CSVGNPGQEVYGYTF
DNA: TGCAGCGTCGGAAACCCGGGACAAGAAGTTTATGGCTACACCTTC

V: TRBV5-8
size: .
D: TRBD1
J: TRBJ2-1
CDR3: CASSLGGQVYNEQFF
DNA: TGTGCCAGCAGCTTGGGGGGACAGGTCTACAATGAGCAGTTCTTC

V: TRBV6-4
size: .
D: .
J: TRBJ2-1
CDR3: CASSDSLHSNEQFF
DNA: TGTGCCAGCAGTGACTCACTCCACAGCAATGAGCAGTTCTTC

V: TRBV5-5
size: .
D: TRBD1
J: TRBJ2-1
CDR3: CASSLAKGATPNEQFF
DNA: TGTGCCAGCAGCTTGGCCAAGGGGGCTACCCCCAATGAGCAGTTCTTC

V: TRBV19
size: .
D: TRBD1
J: TRBJ1-5
CDR3: CASSIASRGWAQPQHF
DNA: TGTGCCAGTAGTATAGCGAGCAGGGGGTGGGCTCAGCCCCAGCATTTT

V: TRBV4-1
size: .
D: .
J: TRBJ1-5
CDR3: CASSLQVYSNQPQHF
DNA: TGCGCCAGCAGCCTTCAGGTTTATAGCAATCAGCCCCAGCATTTT

V: TRBV29-1
size: .
D: .
J: TRBJ1-4
CDR3: CSVAIPEGLEKLFF
DNA: TGCAGCGTCGCTATCCCCGAGGGTCTTGAAAAACTGTTTTTT

V: TRBV9
size: .
D: .
J: TRBJ1-1
CDR3: CASSLQGPEAFF
DNA: TGTGCCAGCAGCCTACAGGGACCTGAAGCTTTCTTT

V: TRBV6-4
size: .
D: .
J: TRBJ2-3
CDR3: CASSEGARDTDTQYF
DNA: TGTGCCAGCAGTGAAGGAGCTCGGGACACAGATACGCAGTATTTT

V: TRBV5-1
size: .
D: .
J: TRBJ2-7
CDR3: CASSDKSGLEQYF
DNA: TGCGCCAGCAGCGATAAAAGTGGGCTCGAGCAGTACTTC

V: TRBV19
size: .
D: .
J: TRBJ2-7
CDR3: CASSPSFPGYEQYF
DNA: TGTGCCAGTAGTCCTAGTTTCCCCGGGTACGAGCAGTACTTC

V: TRBV5-5
size: .
D: TRBD1
J: TRBJ1-5
CDR3: CASSPTGGDQPQHF
DNA: TGTGCCAGCAGCCCCACAGGGGGCGATCAGCCCCAGCATTTT

V: TRBV19
size: .
D: .
J: TRBJ1-1
CDR3: CASRPAGNTEAFF
DNA: TGTGCCAGTAGACCGGCGGGGAACACTGAAGCTTTCTTT

V: TRBV6-5
size: few
D: TRBD1
J: TRBJ1-6
CDR3: CASTPGQGESSPLHF
DNA: TGTGCCAGCACCCCGGGACAGGGGGAGAGTTCACCCCTCCACTTT

V: TRBV27
size: .
D: TRBD1
J: TRBJ2-2
CDR3: CASSRGQGRTGELFF
DNA: TGTGCCAGCAGCCGGGGACAGGGTCGGACCGGGGAGCTGTTTTTT

V: TRBV7-3
size: .
D: TRBD1
J: TRBJ2-6
CDR3: CASSLTGRGLANVLTF
DNA: TGTGCCAGCAGCTTAACCGGCAGGGGGCTTGCCAACGTCCTGACTTTC

V: TRBV7-6
size: .
D: .
J: TRBJ2-3
CDR3: CASSLGSGPPGADTQYF
DNA: TGTGCCAGCAGCTTAGGGTCAGGGCCGCCGGGGGCAGATACGCAGTATTTT

V: TRBV27
size: once
D: .
J: TRBJ1-2
CDR3: CASSLAGFYGYTF
DNA: TGTGCCAGCAGTTTAGCAGGGTTCTATGGCTACACCTTC

V: TRBV7-9
size: .
D: TRBD2
J: TRBJ2-5
CDR3: CASSLLLAGDPYQETQYF
DNA: TGTGCCAGCAGCCTACTACTAGCGGGGGACCCGTACCAAGAGACCCAGTACTTC

V: TRBV27
size: .
D: TRBD2
J: TRBJ2-7
CDR3: CASRRLAEQTYEQYF
DNA: TGTGCCAGCCGTAGACTAGCGGAGCAGACCTACGAGCAGTACTTC

V: TRBV19
size: few
D: .
J: TRBJ1-1
CDR3: CASSIHGTGDEAFF
DNA: TGTGCCAGTAGTATCCACGGCACGGGTGATGAAGCTTTCTTT

V: TRBV4-1
size: .
D: TRBD2
J: TRBJ2-1
CDR3: CASSHTGQREGVSEQFF
DNA: TGCGCCAGCAGCCACACTGGACAGCGGGAGGGAGTAAGTGAGCAGTTCTTC

V: TRBV7-9
size: .
D: TRBD1
J: TRBJ2-7
CDR3: CASSSTGGHEQYF
DNA: TGTGCCAGCAGCTCTACAGGGGGCCACGAGCAGTACTTC

V: TRBV19
size: few
D: .
J: TRBJ2-1
CDR3: CASSMTEVWFYNEQFF
DNA: TGTGCCAGTAGTATGACAGAGGTTTGGTTTTACAATGAGCAGTTCTTC

V: TRBV5-4
size: .
D: .
J: TRBJ1-3
CDR3: CASSLGFQLDSGNTIYF
DNA: TGTGCCAGCAGCTTGGGGTTCCAGCTAGACTCTGGAAACACCATATATTTT

V: TRBV28
size: few
D: .
J: TRBJ1-2
CDR3: CASSLFLFYGYTF
DNA: TGTGCCAGCAGTTTATTCTTGTTCTATGGCTACACCTTC

V: TRBV6-4
size: .
D: TRBD2
J: TRBJ2-1
CDR3: CASSVQVASGRDEQFF
DNA: TGTGCCAGCAGTGTCCAAGTGGCTAGCGGGAGGGATGAGCAGTTCTTC